This is a list of T cell receptor beta chains from one sample in a study of control samples from healthy donors and cancer patients. TCRdb keeps only in-frame clones here, not all; method: immunoSEQ multiplex PCR. The sample lists some 150,000 clones, 94% occurring once. The sequenced sample consisted of blood. These receptors were taken from a man aged 40-55 years in good health. Both conserved end residues are part of each CDR3. The D gene is left open where the match is weak. Clone size is stated in some rows and not others, as once, few, many or a class when expanded.

abundance,d_gene,v_gene,j_gene,CDR3aa,CDR3nt
-,TRBD1,TRBV9,TRBJ1-2,CASSARGGYGYTF,TGTGCCAGCAGCGCCAGGGGGGGCTATGGCTACACCTTC
-,-,TRBV27,TRBJ1-1,CASSLILNTEAFF,TGTGCCAGCAGTTTAATATTGAACACTGAAGCTTTCTTT
-,TRBD1,TRBV7-9,TRBJ1-1,CASSKGGRDRNTEAFF,TGTGCCAGCAGTAAGGGAGGTAGGGACAGGAACACTGAAGCTTTCTTT
-,-,TRBV29-1,TRBJ2-1,CSGLTYNEQFF,TGCAGCGGTTTGACCTACAATGAGCAGTTCTTC
-,TRBD1,TRBV4-3,TRBJ1-1,CASSHRQGAPLENTEAFF,TGCGCCAGCAGCCATAGACAGGGGGCGCCCCTAGAGAACACTGAAGCTTTCTTT
once,TRBD2,TRBV11-1,TRBJ2-7,CASSLVAGVPYEQYF,TGTGCCAGCAGCTTAGTAGCGGGGGTTCCCTACGAGCAGTACTTC
once,-,TRBV7-2,TRBJ2-2,CASIPASRKSTGELFF,TGTGCCAGCATCCCGGCGTCCAGAAAAAGCACCGGGGAGCTGTTTTTT
-,-,TRBV4-2,TRBJ2-3,CASSQEEIDTQYF,TGTGCCAGCAGCCAGGAGGAAATCGATACGCAGTATTTT
-,-,TRBV13,TRBJ1-3,CASSHSGSGNTIYF,TGTGCCAGCAGCCACTCAGGGTCTGGAAACACCATATATTTT
-,-,TRBV6-5,TRBJ2-1,CASRQGIEQFF,TGTGCCAGCAGACAGGGTATTGAGCAGTTCTTC
-,-,TRBV10-2,TRBJ1-5,CASGGQSNQPQHF,TGCGCCAGCGGAGGGCAGAGCAATCAGCCCCAGCATTTT
-,TRBD1,TRBV7-8,TRBJ1-5,CASSLYRIQGGQPQHF,TGTGCCAGCAGCTTATACCGGATCCAGGGGGGACAGCCCCAGCATTTT
-,-,TRBV29-1,TRBJ2-7,CSVELGSEQYF,TGCAGCGTTGAATTAGGCTCCGAGCAGTACTTC
-,-,TRBV6-5,TRBJ1-5,CASKRQKSSNQPQHF,TGTGCCAGCAAACGACAGAAATCTAGCAATCAGCCCCAGCATTTT
once,-,TRBV28,TRBJ1-3,CASSGGALVGSGNTIYF,TGTGCCAGCAGTGGGGGGGCGCTCGTGGGCTCTGGAAACACCATATATTTT
-,-,TRBV4-3,TRBJ1-1,CASSQWGQKNTEAFF,TGCGCCAGCAGCCAATGGGGGCAGAAGAACACTGAAGCTTTCTTT
-,-,TRBV10-3,TRBJ1-3,CALRGTLSGNTIYF,TGTGCCCTCCGCGGGACGCTCTCTGGAAACACCATATATTTT
-,TRBD1,TRBV6-2/TRBV6-3,TRBJ1-2,CASSYGTGEIYGYTF,TGTGCCAGCAGTTACGGGACAGGAGAGATATATGGCTACACCTTC
-,-,TRBV4-1,TRBJ2-3,CASSQGPFDTQYF,TGCGCCAGCAGCCAAGGGCCGTTTGATACGCAGTATTTT
-,-,TRBV9,TRBJ1-1,CASSASGTSPEEAFF,TGTGCCAGCAGCGCTTCCGGGACCTCACCCGAAGAAGCTTTCTTT
once,-,TRBV28,TRBJ2-3,CASSFPDTDTQYF,TGTGCCAGCAGTTTCCCCGACACAGATACGCAGTATTTT
-,-,TRBV19,TRBJ1-2,CASSIFQGSNYGYTF,TGTGCCAGTAGTATTTTCCAGGGCAGTAACTATGGCTACACCTTC
-,-,TRBV5-1,TRBJ1-2,CASSFQGARGYTF,TGCGCCAGCAGCTTTCAGGGAGCGCGTGGCTACACCTTC
-,-,TRBV14,TRBJ2-5,CASSQEPGKYQETQYF,TGTGCCAGCAGCCAAGAACCGGGAAAGTACCAAGAGACCCAGTACTTC
-,-,TRBV18,TRBJ1-6,CASSPVTAYNSPLHF,TGTGCCAGCTCACCAGTGACGGCCTATAATTCACCCCTCCACTTT
once,TRBD1,TRBV6-5,TRBJ1-2,CASSYRDRGYGYTF,TGTGCCAGCAGCTATAGAGACAGGGGCTATGGCTACACCTTC
once,-,TRBV6-5,TRBJ1-5,CASKGAGLGDQPQHF,TGTGCCAGCAAAGGAGCAGGACTCGGGGATCAGCCCCAGCATTTT
-,-,TRBV27,TRBJ1-6,CASSPRQYNSPLHF,TGTGCCAGCAGTCCCCGACAGTATAATTCACCCCTCCACTTT
-,TRBD1,TRBV7-3,TRBJ2-1,CASSLTGQSYNEQFF,TGTGCCAGCAGCTTGACGGGACAGTCCTACAATGAGCAGTTCTTC
-,TRBD1,TRBV18,TRBJ2-2,CASSPGTGGTNTGELFF,TGTGCCAGCTCACCAGGGACAGGGGGCACGAACACCGGGGAGCTGTTTTTT
-,-,TRBV4-3,TRBJ1-6,CASSQFKPAASYNSPLHF,TGCGCCAGCAGCCAATTCAAGCCAGCCGCCTCCTATAATTCACCCCTCCACTTT
-,TRBD1,TRBV6-5,TRBJ1-4,CASRGTGWREKLFF,TGTGCCAGCAGGGGGACAGGGTGGCGCGAAAAACTGTTTTTT
-,-,TRBV4-1,TRBJ2-3,CASSVDGAADTQYF,TGCGCCAGCAGCGTAGACGGGGCGGCAGATACGCAGTATTTT
-,-,TRBV4-1,TRBJ1-2,CASSQASGGYGYTF,TGCGCCAGCAGCCAAGCTTCTGGGGGCTATGGCTACACCTTC
-,-,TRBV5-1,TRBJ1-6,CASSPGGDNSPLHF,TGCGCCAGCAGCCCGGGGGGGGATAATTCACCCCTCCACTTT
-,TRBD1,TRBV18,TRBJ1-2,CASSPNGQGTYGYTF,TGTGCCAGCTCACCCAATGGACAGGGGACCTATGGCTACACCTTC
-,TRBD1,TRBV15,TRBJ2-7,CATSRGSTGGGYEQYF,TGTGCCACCAGCAGAGGCTCGACAGGGGGCGGGTACGAGCAGTACTTC
-,-,TRBV30,TRBJ1-2,CAWTFTRSGDGYTF,TGTGCCTGGACCTTTACTCGATCAGGAGATGGCTACACCTTC
-,-,TRBV3-1/TRBV3-2,TRBJ2-5,CASSQVTGQRLKKYF,TGTGCCAGCAGCCAAGTAACAGGCCAAAGGTTGAAGAAGTACTTC
-,TRBD1,TRBV14,TRBJ1-2,CASSHVPGGPYGYTF,TGTGCCAGCAGCCATGTACCAGGGGGCCCCTATGGCTACACCTTC
-,-,TRBV20-1,TRBJ1-1,CSIRGDTEAFF,TGCAGTATACGGGGAGACACTGAAGCTTTCTTT
-,-,TRBV30,TRBJ1-4,CAWSMRGFEKLFF,TGTGCCTGGAGTATGAGGGGTTTCGAAAAACTGTTTTTT
-,TRBD1,TRBV5-1,TRBJ1-2,CASSFGTGFDGYTF,TGCGCCAGCAGCTTTGGGACAGGATTCGATGGCTACACCTTC
-,-,TRBV4-2,TRBJ1-1,CASSQDEGTEAFF,TGTGCCAGCAGCCAAGACGAGGGAACTGAAGCTTTCTTT
-,-,TRBV12-3/TRBV12-4,TRBJ1-5,CASSSSSNQPQHF,TGTGCCAGCAGTTCGTCTAGCAATCAGCCCCAGCATTTT
-,-,TRBV27,TRBJ2-2,CASSRTYGTTNTGELFF,TGTGCCAGCAGTCGAACCTACGGGACAACGAACACCGGGGAGCTGTTTTTT
-,TRBD1,TRBV6-5,TRBJ1-1,CASRRQGALDTEAFF,TGTGCCAGCAGAAGACAGGGGGCTCTGGACACTGAAGCTTTCTTT
-,-,TRBV9,TRBJ2-3,CASSPRGPTDTQYF,TGTGCCAGCAGCCCCCGTGGGCCCACAGATACGCAGTATTTT
-,-,TRBV27,TRBJ1-5,CASSFEGPRHNQPQHF,TGTGCCAGCAGTTTTGAGGGCCCCCGTCACAATCAGCCCCAGCATTTT
-,-,TRBV24-1,TRBJ2-1,CATSDYDRSGRGQFF,TGTGCCACCAGTGATTACGACAGGAGTGGGCGGGGGCAGTTCTTC